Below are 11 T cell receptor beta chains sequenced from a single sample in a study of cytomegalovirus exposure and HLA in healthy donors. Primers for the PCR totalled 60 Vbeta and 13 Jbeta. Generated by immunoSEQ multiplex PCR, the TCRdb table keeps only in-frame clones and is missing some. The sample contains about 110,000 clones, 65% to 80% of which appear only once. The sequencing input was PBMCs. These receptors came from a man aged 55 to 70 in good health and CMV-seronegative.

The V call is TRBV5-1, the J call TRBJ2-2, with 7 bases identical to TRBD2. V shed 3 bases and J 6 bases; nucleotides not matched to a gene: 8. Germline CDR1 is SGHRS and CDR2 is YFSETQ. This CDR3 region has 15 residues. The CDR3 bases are TGCGCCAGCAGCTGGAACCGGGACTACGCCGGGGAGCTGTTTTTT. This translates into CASSWNRDYAGELFF.

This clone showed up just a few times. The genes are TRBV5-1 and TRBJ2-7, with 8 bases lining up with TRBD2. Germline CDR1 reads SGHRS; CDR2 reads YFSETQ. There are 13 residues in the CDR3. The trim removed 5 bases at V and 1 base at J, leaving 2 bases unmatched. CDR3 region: CASRGLASYEQYV. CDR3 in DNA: TGCGCCAGCAGAGGACTAGCTTCCTACGAGCAGTACGTC.

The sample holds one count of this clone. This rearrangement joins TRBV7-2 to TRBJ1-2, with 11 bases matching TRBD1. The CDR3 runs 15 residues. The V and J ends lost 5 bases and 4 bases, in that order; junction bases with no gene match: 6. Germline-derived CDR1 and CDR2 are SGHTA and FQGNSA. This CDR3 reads CASSRTGGTVYGYTF. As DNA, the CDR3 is TGTGCCAGCAGCAGGACAGGGGGCACGGTCTATGGCTACACCTTC.

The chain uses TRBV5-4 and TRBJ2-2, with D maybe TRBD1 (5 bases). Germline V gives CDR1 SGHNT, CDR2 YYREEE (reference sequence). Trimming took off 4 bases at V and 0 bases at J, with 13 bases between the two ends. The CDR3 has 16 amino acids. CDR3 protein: CASSGHGIANTGELFF. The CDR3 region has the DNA TGTGCCAGCAGCGGACATGGGATCGCGAACACCGGGGAGCTGTTTTTT.

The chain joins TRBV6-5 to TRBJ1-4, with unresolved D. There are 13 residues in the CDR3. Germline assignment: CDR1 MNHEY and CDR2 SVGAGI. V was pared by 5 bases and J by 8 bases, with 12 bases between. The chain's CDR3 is CASSLSAAEKLFF. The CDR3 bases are TGTGCCAGCAGTCTATCTGCCGCGGAAAAACTGTTTTTT.

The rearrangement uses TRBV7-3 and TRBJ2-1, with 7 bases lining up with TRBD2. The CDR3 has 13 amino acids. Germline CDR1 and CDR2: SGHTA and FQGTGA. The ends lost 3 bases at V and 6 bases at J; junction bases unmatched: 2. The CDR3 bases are TGTGCCAGCAGCTTTCGGGGGGTCAATGAGCAGTTCTTC. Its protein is CASSFRGVNEQFF.

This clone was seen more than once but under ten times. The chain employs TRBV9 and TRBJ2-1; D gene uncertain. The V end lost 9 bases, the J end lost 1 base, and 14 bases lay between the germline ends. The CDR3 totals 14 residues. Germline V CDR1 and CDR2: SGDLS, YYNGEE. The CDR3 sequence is CANALRSSYNEQFF. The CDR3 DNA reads TGTGCCAACGCGCTCAGGTCGTCCTACAATGAGCAGTTCTTC.

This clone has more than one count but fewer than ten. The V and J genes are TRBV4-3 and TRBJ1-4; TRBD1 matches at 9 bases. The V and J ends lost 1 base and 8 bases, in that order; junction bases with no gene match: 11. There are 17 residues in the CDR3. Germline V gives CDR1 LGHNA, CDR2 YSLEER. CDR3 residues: CASSQVHRDRAREKLFF. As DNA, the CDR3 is TGCGCCAGCAGCCAAGTTCACCGGGACAGGGCTCGGGAAAAACTGTTTTTT.

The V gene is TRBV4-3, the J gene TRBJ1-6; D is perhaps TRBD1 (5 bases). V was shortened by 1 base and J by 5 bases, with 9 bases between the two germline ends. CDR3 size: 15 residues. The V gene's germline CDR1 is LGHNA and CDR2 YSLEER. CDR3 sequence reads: CASSQAGKDNSPLHF. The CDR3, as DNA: TGCGCCAGCAGCCAAGCAGGGAAGGATAATTCACCCCTCCACTTT.

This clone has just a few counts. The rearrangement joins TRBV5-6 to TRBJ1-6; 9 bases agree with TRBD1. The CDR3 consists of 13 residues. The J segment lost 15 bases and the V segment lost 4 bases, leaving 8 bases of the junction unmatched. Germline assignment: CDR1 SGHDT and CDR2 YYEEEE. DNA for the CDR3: TGTGCCAGCAGCCCCGGGACAGGGCTCCTCCTCCACTTT. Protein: CASSPGTGLLLHF.

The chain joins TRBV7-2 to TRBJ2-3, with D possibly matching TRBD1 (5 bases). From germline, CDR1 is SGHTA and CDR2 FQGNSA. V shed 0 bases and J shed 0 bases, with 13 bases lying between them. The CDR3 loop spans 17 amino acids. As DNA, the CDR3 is TGTGCCAGCAGCTTAGCCCCCAGGGCTACTAGCACAGATACGCAGTATTTT. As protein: CASSLAPRATSTDTQYF. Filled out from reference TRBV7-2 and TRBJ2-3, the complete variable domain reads GAGVSQSPSNKVTEKGKDVELRCDPISGHTALYWYRQSLGQGLEFLIYFQGNSAPDKSGLPSDRFSAERTGGSVSTLTIQRTQQEDSAVYLCASSLAPRATSTDTQYFGPGTRLTVL.